This TCR beta chain was profiled in a study of blood T cells in healthy people across ages. Comment on this clonotype: Antigen unknown.

Study conclusions and caveats: It was found that TCR beta diversity correlated strongly with the percentage of naive T cells.

Together with a sample-barcoded 5' primer, a J-beta primer mix was included in a second PCR lasting roughly 6 to 12 cycles. Tags on each cDNA molecule came from a template-switch adaptor with 12 random nucleotides. TCRdb reprocessed the 5' RACE reads with MiXCR, giving one entry per CDR3 protein. The sample carries 920,000 or so distinct CDR3 sequences, 40% to 45% recorded once. The source is a woman aged 60-75 years in good health. Source material: blood.

CDR3 coding DNA: TGTGCCAGCACCCCTGGGGGGGTCAGGGAAAAACTGTTTTTT. Translating it yields CASTPGGVREKLFF. V and J are TRBV28 and TRBJ1-4; weak D call: TRBD1 (5 bases). The V and J ends lost 7 bases and 8 bases respectively, with 17 bases between them. This CDR3 contains 14 residues. Germline values: CDR1 MDHEN, CDR2 SYDVKM.